This T cell receptor beta chain was profiled in a study of cytotoxic CD8 clonotypes in ibrutinib-treated CLL. Study details: Roughly 24 partial and 2 complete responses; at median roughly 67 months, around 14 remitted, around 12 progressed. Study conclusions and caveats: Sampling schedules were unmatched across sustained-remission and progressing patients.

To note about this clone: Its antigen is unidentified.

The CDR3 extends over 13 amino acids. V lost 3 bases and J lost 5, with 7 bases in between. The germline V gene encodes CDR1 MRHNA and CDR2 SNTAGT. Generated by immunoSEQ multiplex PCR, the TCRdb table keeps only in-frame clones and is missing some. The sample consists of under 300,000 clones, around 69% of them appearing once. The TCR was taken from a human donor with chronic lymphocytic leukemia. Sequenced material: PBMCs, taken at disease progression, from a patient treated with ibrutinib. V and J are TRBV6-4 and TRBJ2-2, with D unresolved. This CDR3 reads CASSDSRTGELFF. The CDR3 DNA reads as TGTGCCAGCAGTGATTCCAGAACCGGGGAGCTGTTTTTT.